A single sample is the source of the 13 T cell receptor beta chains below, sequenced in a study of blood T cell repertoires in COVID-19. The data were produced by immunoSEQ multiplex PCR, yet TCRdb's version contains in-frame clones alone and is incomplete. This table has approximately 270,000 clones, approximately 83% appearing once. Sequencing input: PBMCs or T cells enriched from blood (not recorded which). The receptors were gathered from a woman younger than 45 who had recovered from COVID-19.

The chain has TRBV2 and TRBJ1-3; the D is unclear. Germline CDR1 reads SNHLY; CDR2 reads FYNNEI. V lost 4 bases, J lost 0 bases, and 4 bases lay in between. The CDR3 runs 13 residues. CDR3 region: CASSGSSGNTIYF. CDR3 in DNA: TGTGCCAGCAGTGGTAGCTCTGGAAACACCATATATTTT.

The rearrangement uses TRBV21-1 and TRBJ2-7; the table calls TRBD1, which could not be checked here. TRBV21-1 is a pseudogene segment. The CDR3 runs to 16 residues. CDR3 sequence reads: CASSKGQDRAKYEQYF. The CDR3 bases are TGTGCCAGCAGCAAAGGGCAGGACAGGGCGAAATACGAGCAGTACTTC.

The rearrangement uses TRBV2 and TRBJ2-7; 8 nucleotides align to TRBD1. Germline assignment: CDR1 SNHLY and CDR2 FYNNEI. The CDR3 runs 13 residues. V shed 6 bases, J shed 3 bases, and the junction held 4 bases outside the gene matches. The CDR3: CASSVDRGYEQYF. The DNA for the CDR3 is TGTGCCAGCAGCGTCGACAGGGGCTACGAGCAGTACTTC.

The J gene is TRBJ2-1, the V gene TRBV19; D is undetermined. The V end lost 0 bases, the J end lost 8 bases, and 5 bases lay between the germline ends. CDR3 size: 12 residues. Germline loops: CDR1 LNHDA, CDR2 SQIVND (reference sequence). The DNA for the CDR3 is TGTGCCAGTAGTATAGATTCTGATGAGCAGTTCTTC. It is translated as CASSIDSDEQFF.

This chain connects TRBV28 to TRBJ1-4; D call uncertain. V was trimmed by 7 bases and J by 0 bases, leaving 15 bases between them. Germline V lookup: CDR1 MDHEN, CDR2 SYDVKM. The CDR3 is 16 residues long. CDR3 sequence: CASTTKRAPTNEKLFF. The DNA of the CDR3 is TGTGCCAGCACCACAAAGAGGGCCCCAACTAATGAAAAACTGTTTTTT.

The rearrangement uses TRBV28 and TRBJ2-7; 7 bases fit TRBD2. There are 16 residues in the CDR3. CDR1 and CDR2 from the germline V gene are MDHEN and SYDVKM. V dropped 2 bases and J dropped 4; count of bases not matched to a gene: 11. The CDR3 coding sequence is TGTGCCAGCAGTTTAGGCTTGGGGGAGGGGCGGTACGAGCAGTACTTC. This gives the protein CASSLGLGEGRYEQYF. Full variable domain (remainder filled in from reference TRBV28 and TRBJ2-7): DVKVTQSSRYLVKRTGEKVFLECVQDMDHENMFWYRQDPGLGLRLIYFSYDVKMKEKGDIPEGYSVSREKKERFSLILESASTNQTSMYLCASSLGLGEGRYEQYFGPGTRLTVT.

In DNA form, the CDR3 reads TGTGCCAGCAGCCAAGGGGGGCGTCAGCCCCAGCATTTT. As protein: CASSQGGRQPQHF. This chain connects TRBV3-1 (or the pseudogene TRBV3-2) to TRBJ1-5, with D perhaps matching TRBD1 (6 bases). This CDR3 contains 13 residues. With 1 base removed from V and 6 bases from J, the gap between germline ends came to 7 bases. Per germline, CDR1 LGHDT and CDR2 YNNKEL (reference sequence).

The J gene is TRBJ1-6, the V gene TRBV7-9; no definite D call. Germline V CDR1 and CDR2: SEHNR, FQNEAQ (reference sequence). Trimming took off 0 bases at V and 4 bases at J, with 13 bases between the two ends. The CDR3 is made up of 17 amino acids. CDR3 in amino acids: CASSLALGGPYNSPLHF. For the CDR3, the DNA is TGTGCCAGCAGCTTAGCGCTTGGAGGGCCGTATAATTCACCCCTCCACTTT.

The rearrangement uses TRBV6-2 or TRBV6-3 and TRBJ2-5; TRBD2 agrees at 8 bases. Germline assignment: CDR1 MNHEY and CDR2 SVGEGT. Trimming removed 2 bases from V and 5 bases from J; junction bases left unmatched: 10. This CDR3 region has 16 residues. The CDR3 DNA reads TGTGCCAGCAGTTACCGCCGAAGCGGGAGTCCGGAGACCCAGTACTTC. This translates into CASSYRRSGSPETQYF.

The chain is built from TRBV2 and TRBJ1-5; TRBD1 matches 8 bases. V lost 10 bases to trimming and J lost 6 bases; unmatched junction nucleotides: 8. Germline V lookup: CDR1 SNHLY, CDR2 FYNNEI. The CDR3 runs 13 residues. The CDR3 DNA reads as TGTGCCACCAGGACAGGGACAGGTCAGCCCCAGCATTTT. Translating it yields CATRTGTGQPQHF.

The rearrangement links TRBV19 to TRBJ2-5, with D possibly TRBD2 on 6 matching bases. This CDR3 comprises 14 residues. Trimming pared 4 bases from V and 2 bases from J, leaving 11 bases between. Germline CDR1 reads LNHDA; CDR2 reads SQIVND (reference sequence). The CDR3 region is CASSRGSGQETQYF. CDR3 DNA: TGTGCCAGTAGTAGGGGCAGCGGGCAAGAGACCCAGTACTTC.

The sample holds one count of this clone. V and J are TRBV6-5 and TRBJ2-7; 12 bases match TRBD2. The CDR3 is 16 amino acids. Germline V CDR1 and CDR2: MNHEY, SVGAGI. The V gene end was trimmed by 2 bases and the J gene end by 1 base; junction bases not matched to a gene: 3. The CDR3 reads CASSYPTSGGSYEQYF. DNA of the CDR3: TGTGCCAGCAGTTACCCCACTAGCGGGGGGTCCTACGAGCAGTACTTC.

J is TRBJ2-7 and V is TRBV30, with TRBD1 identical over 7 bases. Germline CDR1 reads GTSNPN; CDR2 reads SVGIG (reference sequence). V gave up 4 bases and J gave up 4 bases; unmatched junction bases: 7. CDR3 length equals 13 residues. In DNA, the CDR3 is TGTGCCTGGACACAGGGGTACGGTTACGAGCAGTACTTC. Its translation is CAWTQGYGYEQYF.